This T cell receptor (beta chain) was profiled in a study of CD8 T cells in ankylosing spondylitis. Study findings and constraints: Ankylosing spondylitis blood seemed to carry a telltale TCR beta motif made of eight highly homologous variants. Matched ankylosing spondylitis synovial fluid reportedly showed significant enrichment of disease-linked clones.

Scientists made TCR beta libraries using quantitative 5'-RACE with molecular barcodes. MiXCR was run by TCRdb on the 5' RACE reads, yielding one entry per CDR3 protein. The table records 130,000 or so distinct CDR3 sequences, over 6.5% of them present only once. This CDR3 comprises 19 residues. From germline, CDR1 is MGHDK and CDR2 SYGVNS. Trimming took 4 bases from V and 1 from J; bases not matched to a gene: 11. This clonotype was picked up many times. No antigen is known for it. The receptor was isolated from a male donor with ankylosing spondylitis or in good health (not recorded which). J is TRBJ2-2 and V is TRBV25-1, with 11 positions matching TRBD2. The sample consisted of blood, either unsorted or a sorted T cell fraction (not recorded which). CDR3 DNA: TGTGCCAGCAGTGGCCTAGCGGGGGGAAAAATAATGAACACCGGGGAGCTGTTTTTT. Protein product: CASSGLAGGKIMNTGELFF.